This T cell receptor (beta chain) originates from a study of cytomegalovirus exposure and HLA in healthy donors. Study context: In an earlier analysis, 117 million unique TCR beta sequences were found from 150 million to 200 million T cells. Study-wide findings and caveats: Cytomegalovirus status was reportedly diagnosed by the classifier with high specificity and sensitivity. In a later analysis, TCR beta V- and J-gene trimming was associated with a missense DCLRE1C variant. Per published accounts, TCR beta sequences correctly predicted the HLA-A and HLA-B alleles of most subjects.

This clone was counted between two and nine times. Its antigen is not known. Trimming took 5 bases from V and 3 from J; bases not matched to a gene: 7. Per germline, CDR1 MDHEN and CDR2 SYDVKM. The CDR3 loop spans 16 amino acids. PCR was performed using 60 Vbeta and 13 Jbeta primers. Repertoires were generated with immunoSEQ multiplex PCR, while TCRdb's copy carries only in-frame clones and drops some. The table records over 85,000 clones, around 79% of them present only once. The sequence was obtained from a woman aged 30 to 39 in good health and CMV-seronegative. The sequenced sample consisted of PBMCs. The chain combines TRBV28 with TRBJ1-5; 10 bases are a match to TRBD1. CDR3 in DNA: TGTGCCAGCAGTACTCCGGGACAGGGGAACAATCAGCCCCAGCATTTT. Translation gives CASSTPGQGNNQPQHF.